This T cell receptor (beta chain) was observed in a study of monozygotic twins with cystic fibrosis (TCRdb year 2021). For the study in its entirety: Barcoded libraries were prepared from about 3 micrograms of fragmented DNA with roughly 14 PCR cycles. Data for three of the twin pairs had previously been reported in another context. On the day of blood sampling, twins were ranked among around 1,000 cohort participants for weight-for-height and for FEVPerc (FEV1 disease centile). Ten female and six male twin pairs, aged roughly 2.0 to 36.4 years (median 9.1 years) and mostly children and adolescents, were included in the cohort. To gauge how much genetics shapes V and J gene usage, the researchers compared TCR beta repertoires both within and across 16 monozygotic twin pairs who have cystic fibrosis. What the work shows at the level of the full study, not this receptor alone: The greatest similarity to the co-twin was observed for V gene usage in 13 of 16 pairs and for J usage in 8 of 16 pairs, which suggested genetic constraints. Nucleotide-identical clonotype sharing was significantly higher within monozygotic CF twin pairs than between unrelated CF individuals (P = 0.000026, Mann-Whitney). The cohort was small, and no association was found between shared CDR3 numbers and age, concordance or disease severity. Simpson clonality tended to be low (median roughly 0.0098), which suggests a naive-dominated repertoire, although clonality was higher in the most severely affected patients.

The twin pairs came from the European Cystic Fibrosis Twin and Sibling Study Cohort, which recruited patients from 150 to 200 CF clinics across 14 European countries. Zygosity and CFTR genotype were verified in-house, and zygosity was tested by multiplex PCR of nine short tandem repeat loci. Peripheral blood was sampled from each twin, with clinical parameters recorded on the day of blood sampling. Phenol/chloroform extraction was used to isolate genomic DNA from peripheral blood cells, and the DNA was then kept in TE buffer at 4 degrees C. A remark on this clone: Its target antigen remains unknown. Base qualities are not provided; no much larger clone lies one nucleotide away.

From the cysteine through the phenylalanine, the CDR3 covers 16 amino acids. Of the read, only the CDR3 DNA is kept; its 48 bases are in frame from base 1. CDR1 MGHRA and CDR2 YSYEKL are derived from the germline V gene. The trim is 3 bases for V and 4 bases for J, with a gap of 13 bases between the germline ends. Following the manufacturer's instructions, TCR beta CDR3 regions were amplified by multiplex PCR with the immunoSEQ immune profiling system. Sequencing was performed on an Illumina NextSeq system. The study's own analysis went as follows. Sequence data were processed on the immunoSEQ Analyzer platform, and clonality was calculated as the square root of Simpson's index of productive rearrangements. Jensen-Shannon distance served as the measure of similarity in V and J usage, while OLGA was used to compute CDR3 generation probabilities. Shared CDR3 sequences were searched in the immuneACCESS database (August 2020) and in VDJdb (December 2020). What TCRdb holds here is the immuneACCESS table cut down to in-frame rearrangements. Part of the clones is not present; checked against another copy, under half of the missing clones reflect an unresolved V gene, and the others are unexplained. V, J and clone size reflect that table, while D and trimming were determined from the DNA. This sample comprises roughly 28,000 clones, about 85% of them detected only once. The ten largest account for 0.7% to 0.9% of the sample.

The rearrangement joined TRBV4-1 to TRBJ2-6; tentative D gene TRBD1, with 6 bases matching. Sequencing was carried out using blood. The sequence came from a girl under 10 years old with cystic fibrosis. The DNA reads TGCGCCAGCAGCCAGCTTACAGGGAACGGGGCCAACGTCCTGACTTTC. Translated, it reads CASSQLTGNGANVLTF.